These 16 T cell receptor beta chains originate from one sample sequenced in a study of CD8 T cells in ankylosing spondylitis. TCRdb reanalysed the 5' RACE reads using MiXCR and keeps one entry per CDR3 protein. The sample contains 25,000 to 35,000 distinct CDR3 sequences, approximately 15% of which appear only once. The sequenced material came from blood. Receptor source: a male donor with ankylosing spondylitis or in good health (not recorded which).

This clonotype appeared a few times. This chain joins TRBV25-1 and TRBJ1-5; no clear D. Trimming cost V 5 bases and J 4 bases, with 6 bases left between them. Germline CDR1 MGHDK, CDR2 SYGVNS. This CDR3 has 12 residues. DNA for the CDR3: TGTGCCAGCAGTCAAGGGAATCAGCCCCAGCATTTT. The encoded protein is CASSQGNQPQHF.

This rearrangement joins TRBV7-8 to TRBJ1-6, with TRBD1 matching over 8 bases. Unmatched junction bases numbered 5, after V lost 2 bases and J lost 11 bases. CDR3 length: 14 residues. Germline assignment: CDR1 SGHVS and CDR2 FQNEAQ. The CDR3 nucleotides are TGTGCCAGCAGCTTAAAACAGGGGGGAGCACCCCTCCACTTT. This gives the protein CASSLKQGGAPLHF.

In nucleotides, the CDR3 is TGTGCCAGCAGTGCCGACGGAAAACTGTTTTTT. Amino acid sequence: CASSADGKLFF. The rearrangement joins TRBV6-2 or TRBV6-3 to TRBJ1-4; no clear D gene. CDR3 size: 11 residues. The ends were cut back, 5 bases at V and 10 bases at J, with 8 bases in the middle. Germline CDR1 MNHEY, CDR2 SVGEGT.

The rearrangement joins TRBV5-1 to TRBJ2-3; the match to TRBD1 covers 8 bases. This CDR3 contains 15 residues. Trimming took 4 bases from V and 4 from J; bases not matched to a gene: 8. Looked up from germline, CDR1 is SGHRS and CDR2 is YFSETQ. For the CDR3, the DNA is TGCGCCAGCAGCCTGGACAGGGTAATTCCAGATACGCAGTATTTT. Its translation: CASSLDRVIPDTQYF.

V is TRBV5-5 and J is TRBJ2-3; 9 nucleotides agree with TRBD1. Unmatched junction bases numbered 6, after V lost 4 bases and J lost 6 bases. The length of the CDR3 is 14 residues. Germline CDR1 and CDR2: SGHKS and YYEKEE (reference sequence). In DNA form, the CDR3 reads TGTGCCAGCAGCCCGGGACAGGGAATGGATACGCAGTATTTT. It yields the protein CASSPGQGMDTQYF.

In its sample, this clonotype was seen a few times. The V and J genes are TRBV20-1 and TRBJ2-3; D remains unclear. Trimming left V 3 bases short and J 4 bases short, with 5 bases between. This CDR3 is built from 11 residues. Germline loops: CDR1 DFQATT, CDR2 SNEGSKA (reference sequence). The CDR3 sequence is CSASFADTQYF. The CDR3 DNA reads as TGCAGTGCTAGTTTTGCAGATACGCAGTATTTT.

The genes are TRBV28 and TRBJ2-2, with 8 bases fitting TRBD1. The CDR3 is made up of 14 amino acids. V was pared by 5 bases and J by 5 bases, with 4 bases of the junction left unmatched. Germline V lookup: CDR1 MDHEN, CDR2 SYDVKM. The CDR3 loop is CASSVRQGTGELFF. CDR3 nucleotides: TGTGCCAGCAGTGTCCGACAGGGGACCGGGGAGCTGTTTTTT.

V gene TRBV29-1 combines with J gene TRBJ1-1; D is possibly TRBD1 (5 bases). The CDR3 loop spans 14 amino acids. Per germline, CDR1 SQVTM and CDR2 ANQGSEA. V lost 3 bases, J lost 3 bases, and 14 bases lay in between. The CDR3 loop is CSVDAGWGDTEAFF. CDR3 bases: TGCAGCGTTGACGCAGGGTGGGGGGACACTGAAGCTTTCTTT.

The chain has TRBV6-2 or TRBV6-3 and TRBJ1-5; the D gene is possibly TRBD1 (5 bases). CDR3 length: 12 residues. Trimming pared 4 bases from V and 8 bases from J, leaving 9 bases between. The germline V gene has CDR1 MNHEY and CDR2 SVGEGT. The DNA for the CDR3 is TGTGCCAGCAGTTTGGCGGGGGAGCCCCAGCATTTT. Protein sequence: CASSLAGEPQHF.

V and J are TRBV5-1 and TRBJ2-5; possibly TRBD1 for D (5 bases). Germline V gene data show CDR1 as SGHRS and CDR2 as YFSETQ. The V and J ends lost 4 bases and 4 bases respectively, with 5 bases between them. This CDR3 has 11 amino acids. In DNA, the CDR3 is TGCGCCAGCAGCCAGGGAGAGACCCAGTACTTC. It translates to CASSQGETQYF.

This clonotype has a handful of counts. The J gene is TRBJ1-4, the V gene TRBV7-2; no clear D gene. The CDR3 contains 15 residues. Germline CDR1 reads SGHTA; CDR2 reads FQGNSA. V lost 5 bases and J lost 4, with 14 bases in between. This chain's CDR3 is CASSPPVTFNEKLFF. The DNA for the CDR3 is TGTGCCAGCAGCCCGCCGGTCACTTTTAATGAAAAACTGTTTTTT.

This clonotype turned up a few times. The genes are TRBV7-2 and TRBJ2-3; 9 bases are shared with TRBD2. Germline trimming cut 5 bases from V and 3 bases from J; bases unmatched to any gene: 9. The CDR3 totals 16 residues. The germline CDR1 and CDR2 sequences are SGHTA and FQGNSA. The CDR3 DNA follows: TGTGCCAGCAGCCTGAGAGCGGGGGGTCCGACAGATACGCAGTATTTT. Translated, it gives CASSLRAGGPTDTQYF.

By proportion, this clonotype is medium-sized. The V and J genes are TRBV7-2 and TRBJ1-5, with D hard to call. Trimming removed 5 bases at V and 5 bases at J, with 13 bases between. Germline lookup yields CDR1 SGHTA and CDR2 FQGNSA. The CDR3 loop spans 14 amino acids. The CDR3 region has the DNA TGTGCCAGCAGCATTGGTTCGGGCCATCAGCCCCAGCATTTT. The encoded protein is CASSIGSGHQPQHF.

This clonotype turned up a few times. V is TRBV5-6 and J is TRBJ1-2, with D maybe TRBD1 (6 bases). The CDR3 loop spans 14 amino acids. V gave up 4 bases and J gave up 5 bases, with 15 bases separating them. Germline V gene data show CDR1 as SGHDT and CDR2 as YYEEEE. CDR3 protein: CASSPTQRGYGYTF. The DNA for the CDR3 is TGTGCCAGCAGCCCGACACAAAGGGGGTATGGCTACACCTTC.

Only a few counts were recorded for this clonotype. This CDR3 is CASRLQRTLNTEAFF. The DNA for the CDR3 is TGTGCCAGCAGGCTTCAACGTACTCTGAACACTGAAGCTTTCTTT. The V call is TRBV28, the J call TRBJ1-1; no clear D. Per germline, CDR1 MDHEN and CDR2 SYDVKM. The CDR3 runs 15 residues. Trimming removed 6 bases at V and 0 bases at J, with 14 bases between.

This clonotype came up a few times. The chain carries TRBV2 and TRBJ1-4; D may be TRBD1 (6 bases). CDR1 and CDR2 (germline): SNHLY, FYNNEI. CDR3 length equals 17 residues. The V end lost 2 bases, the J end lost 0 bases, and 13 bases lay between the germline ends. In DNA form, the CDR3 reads TGTGCCAGCAGTGAAAGGGTCAGGACAGCAACTAATGAAAAACTGTTTTTT. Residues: CASSERVRTATNEKLFF.